These 11 T cell receptor beta chains were sequenced from one sample in a study of T cell responses to AZD1222 COVID-19 vaccine. Libraries were prepared by immunoSEQ multiplex PCR; TCRdb keeps only in-frame clonotypes and omits some of them. Among 65,000 to 85,000 clones, roughly 90% were seen once, and the ten largest hold under 13%. The starting material was peripheral blood, obtained on day 0 of AZD1222 vaccination. The receptor set was obtained from an adult in good health.

The V gene is TRBV30, the J gene TRBJ1-3, with D hard to call. The CDR3 consists of 15 residues. V gave up 0 bases and J gave up 0 bases, with 9 bases separating them. CDR1 and CDR2 from the germline V gene are GTSNPN and SVGIG (reference sequence). CDR3 sequence reads: CAWSVHESSGNTIYF. Here the CDR3 DNA reads TGTGCCTGGAGTGTACACGAAAGCTCTGGAAACACCATATATTTT.

This clone was recorded once. This sequence joins TRBV6-6 and TRBJ2-2, with 8 bases aligning to TRBD2. Losses at the gene ends were 5 bases for V and 5 bases for J; bases not matched to a gene: 13. Germline V gene data show CDR1 as MNHNY and CDR2 as SVGAGI (reference sequence). The CDR3 extends over 17 amino acids. The DNA for the CDR3 is TGTGCCAGCAGTCCCAGGCCGGGAGGGCAGTGGACCGGGGAGCTGTTTTTT. It yields the protein CASSPRPGGQWTGELFF.

The gene calls are TRBV4-1 and TRBJ1-2, with D maybe TRBD1 (5 bases). Germline loops: CDR1 MGHRA, CDR2 YSYEKL. The CDR3 runs 15 residues. V lost 0 bases, J lost 4 bases, and 12 bases lay in between. This chain's CDR3 is CASSQERDSSYGYTF. The CDR3, as DNA: TGCGCCAGCAGCCAAGAAAGGGACTCCTCCTATGGCTACACCTTC.

This clone came up once. This sequence joins TRBV28 and TRBJ1-6; no clear D. Trimming shortened V by 3 bases and J by 4 bases, and 10 bases separated the two germline ends. Germline V gene sequence: CDR1 MDHEN, CDR2 SYDVKM. This CDR3 is 15 amino acids long. CDR3 residues: CASSLPRIYNSPLHF. For the CDR3, the DNA is TGTGCCAGCAGTTTGCCGAGGATATATAATTCACCCCTCCACTTT.

The chain is built from TRBV27 and TRBJ1-5, with D unresolved. CDR1 and CDR2 from the germline V gene are MNHEY and SMNVEV (reference sequence). V lost 5 bases and J 0 bases, leaving 20 bases between the germline ends. This CDR3 comprises 18 residues. The chain's CDR3 is CASSPGREGWYSNQPQHF. CDR3 nucleotide sequence: TGTGCCAGCAGTCCCGGCCGGGAGGGCTGGTATAGCAATCAGCCCCAGCATTTT.

This chain links TRBV11-2 with TRBJ2-1; the D is unclear. V was cut by 1 base and J by 3 bases, with 7 bases left in between. The CDR3 runs to 14 residues. Germline V gene sequence: CDR1 SGHAT, CDR2 FQNNGV. The CDR3 region is CASSLGGIYNEQFF. As DNA, the CDR3 is TGTGCCAGCAGCTTAGGCGGTATCTACAATGAGCAGTTCTTC.

The V call is TRBV5-6, the J call TRBJ2-7, with 9 nucleotides matching TRBD1. The CDR3 runs 14 residues. The germline CDR1 and CDR2 sequences are SGHDT and YYEEEE. The ends lost 5 bases at V and 2 bases at J; junction bases unmatched: 5. The CDR3 loop reads CASSFGTGPYEQYF. The CDR3 bases are TGTGCCAGCAGTTTCGGGACAGGGCCCTACGAGCAGTACTTC.

V is TRBV7-2 and J is TRBJ2-1, with 12 bases aligning to TRBD2. The V gene end was trimmed by 5 bases and the J gene end by 7 bases; junction bases not matched to a gene: 3. CDR1 and CDR2 from the germline V gene are SGHTA and FQGNSA. The CDR3 is 14 amino acids. In DNA, the CDR3 is TGTGCCAGCAGCATAGGACTAGCGGGAAATGAGCAGTTCTTC. Its translation is CASSIGLAGNEQFF. Supplemented by reference TRBV7-2 and TRBJ2-1, the full variable domain reads GAGVSQSPSNKVTEKGKDVELRCDPISGHTALYWYRQSLGQGLEFLIYFQGNSAPDKSGLPSDRFSAERTGGSVSTLTIQRTQQEDSAVYLCASSIGLAGNEQFFGPGTRLTVL.

V and J are TRBV7-2 and TRBJ1-2; 8 nucleotides agree with TRBD1. The CDR3 spans 13 residues. Losses at the gene ends were 5 bases for V and 8 bases for J; bases not matched to a gene: 7. Germline CDR1 SGHTA, CDR2 FQGNSA. CDR3 nucleotides: TGTGCCAGCAGCCCCTGGGACAGGAGGGGCTACACCTTC. The encoded protein is CASSPWDRRGYTF.

Only one count was recorded for this clone. The chain has TRBV28 and TRBJ1-5; D is perhaps TRBD1 (5 bases). Per the germline V gene, CDR1 is MDHEN and CDR2 is SYDVKM. V was shortened by 8 bases and J by 3 bases, with 11 bases between the two germline ends. The CDR3 spans 13 residues. The CDR3 coding sequence is TGTGCCAGCCGCCGGGACGCCAATCAGCCCCAGCATTTT. Protein sequence: CASRRDANQPQHF.

The chain employs TRBV24-1 and TRBJ2-1, with TRBD2 matching over 10 bases. The CDR3 length is 17 residues. Germline assignment: CDR1 KGHDR and CDR2 SFDVKD. V lost 3 bases and J lost 7; bases outside the gene matches: 11. The CDR3: CATSDPSAGGPRNEQFF. The CDR3 DNA is TGTGCCACCAGTGATCCCTCAGCGGGAGGGCCGAGGAATGAGCAGTTCTTC.